These 11 T cell receptor beta chains originate from one sample sequenced in a study of CD8 T cell repertoires and HIV-1 epitope variants. These TCRs' antigens remain unknown. The assay was immunoSEQ multiplex PCR, and TCRdb's table has in-frame clones only and misses some. This table has under 6,000 clones, around two thirds appearing once. Sequencing input: cultured CD8+ T cells derived from PBMCs. The source of these receptors is a male donor with HIV.

The rearrangement uses TRBV7-6 and TRBJ1-1; no clear D gene. Germline V CDR1 and CDR2: SGHVS, FNYEAQ. There are 13 residues in the CDR3. V lost 1 base, J lost 1 base, and 4 bases lay in between. The CDR3 nucleotides read TGTGCCAGCAGCTTAGGGGAGAACACTGAAGCTTTCTTT. Translating it yields CASSLGENTEAFF.

The V and J genes are TRBV7-8 and TRBJ2-7; a weak D match, TRBD1 (6 bases). The germline V gene encodes CDR1 SGHVS and CDR2 FQNEAQ. This CDR3 is built from 14 residues. The ends were cut back, 4 bases at V and 3 bases at J, with 13 bases in the middle. The CDR3 region is CASSSQTGRYEQYF. For the CDR3, the DNA is TGTGCCAGCAGCTCTCAGACAGGTCGCTACGAGCAGTACTTC.

This chain joins TRBV5-5 and TRBJ2-5; maybe TRBD1 (5 bases). Trimming stripped 0 bases from V and 0 bases from J, with 9 bases between. Per germline, CDR1 SGHKS and CDR2 YYEKEE (reference sequence). The CDR3 contains 15 residues. The DNA for the CDR3 is TGTGCCAGCAGCTTGGATTCCAGGGACCAAGAGACCCAGTACTTC. The encoded protein is CASSLDSRDQETQYF. The full variable domain, its missing parts supplied by reference TRBV5-5 and TRBJ2-5, is DAGVTQSPTHLIKTRGQQVTLRCSPISGHKSVSWYQQVLGQGPQFIFQYYEKEERGRGNFPDRFSARQFPNYSSELNVNALLLGDSALYLCASSLDSRDQETQYFGPGTRLLVL.

A few counts support this clone. The V gene is TRBV5-6, the J gene TRBJ1-1; tentative D call: TRBD1 (5 bases). Germline CDR1 and CDR2: SGHDT and YYEEEE. The CDR3 has 12 amino acids. V lost 0 bases to trimming and J lost 11 bases, with 11 bases between them. The CDR3 is CASSLGGDLAFF. The CDR3 DNA is TGTGCCAGCAGCTTGGGAGGGGATCTGGCTTTCTTT.

The rearrangement joins TRBV4-3 to TRBJ2-1, with D possibly matching TRBD1 (5 bases). Trimming left V 0 bases short and J 0 bases short, with 15 bases between. Looked up from germline, CDR1 is LGHNA and CDR2 is YSLEER. This CDR3 is built from 18 residues. The CDR3 protein is CASSQDLQGSSSYNEQFF. The DNA of the CDR3 is TGCGCCAGCAGCCAAGATCTTCAGGGCTCTAGCTCCTACAATGAGCAGTTCTTC.

The sample holds a few counts of this clone. The chain is built from TRBV9 and TRBJ1-1, with D hard to call. The CDR3 has 15 amino acids. V lost 3 bases and J lost 0, with 12 bases in between. The germline CDR1 and CDR2 sequences are SGDLS and YYNGEE. CDR3 loop: CASSAGEILNTEAFF. In DNA form, the CDR3 reads TGTGCCAGCAGCGCCGGGGAGATTTTGAACACTGAAGCTTTCTTT. Variable domain in full (rest from reference TRBV9 and TRBJ1-1): DSGVTQTPKHLITATGQRVTLRCSPRSGDLSVYWYQQSLDQGLQFLIQYYNGEERAKGNILERFSAQQFPDLHSELNLSSLELGDSALYFCASSAGEILNTEAFFGQGTRLTVV.

The J gene is TRBJ2-3, the V gene TRBV5-5; D might be TRBD1 or TRBD2, each matching 5 bases. CDR1 SGHKS and CDR2 YYEKEE come from the germline V gene (reference sequence). V lost 2 bases, J lost 2 bases, and 9 bases lay in between. This CDR3 is 14 amino acids long. The CDR3 DNA reads TGTGCCAGCAGCTTATGGGGACCCACAGATACGCAGTATTTT. Its protein product is CASSLWGPTDTQYF.

This clone was picked up a small number of times. The CDR3 here is CASSSVSGNTIYF. The CDR3 bases are TGTGCCAGCAGCTCAGTCAGTGGAAACACCATATATTTT. The V call is TRBV9, the J call TRBJ1-3; D not resolved. This CDR3 has 13 residues. The V and J ends lost 4 bases and 3 bases respectively, with 8 bases between them. The V gene's germline CDR1 is SGDLS and CDR2 YYNGEE. Drawing the rest from reference TRBV9 and TRBJ1-3, the complete variable domain is DSGVTQTPKHLITATGQRVTLRCSPRSGDLSVYWYQQSLDQGLQFLIQYYNGEERAKGNILERFSAQQFPDLHSELNLSSLELGDSALYFCASSSVSGNTIYFGEGSWLTVV.

This clone was picked up one time. The J gene is TRBJ2-5, the V gene TRBV7-9, with D perhaps matching TRBD1 (6 bases). CDR1 is SEHNR and CDR2 is FQNEAQ in the germline V gene (reference sequence). CDR3 length: 16 residues. The V end lost 4 bases, the J end lost 1 base, and 16 bases lay between the germline ends. The CDR3 DNA is TGTGCCAGCAGCTGGGACCGGGGACACATCCAAGAGACCCAGTACTTC. This translates into CASSWDRGHIQETQYF.

The sample holds one count of this clone. CDR3 in amino acids: CATGPRGGGTDTQYF. Written as DNA, the CDR3 is TGTGCCACAGGACCCAGAGGGGGAGGTACAGATACGCAGTATTTT. V and J are TRBV28 and TRBJ2-3; D is perhaps TRBD1 or TRBD2 (6 bases each). The CDR3 is 15 residues long. Trimming took off 10 bases at V and 3 bases at J, with 20 bases between the two ends. CDR1 MDHEN and CDR2 SYDVKM come from the germline V gene.

This clone has more than one count but fewer than ten. This chain joins TRBV28 and TRBJ2-1; possible D gene TRBD2, 6 bases. V was shortened by 2 bases and J by 9 bases, with 8 bases between the two germline ends. This CDR3 comprises 12 residues. CDR1 is MDHEN, CDR2 SYDVKM, per germline. The CDR3 nucleotides are TGTGCCAGCAGTTTACAGGGAGGTGAGCAGTTCTTC. Its protein is CASSLQGGEQFF.